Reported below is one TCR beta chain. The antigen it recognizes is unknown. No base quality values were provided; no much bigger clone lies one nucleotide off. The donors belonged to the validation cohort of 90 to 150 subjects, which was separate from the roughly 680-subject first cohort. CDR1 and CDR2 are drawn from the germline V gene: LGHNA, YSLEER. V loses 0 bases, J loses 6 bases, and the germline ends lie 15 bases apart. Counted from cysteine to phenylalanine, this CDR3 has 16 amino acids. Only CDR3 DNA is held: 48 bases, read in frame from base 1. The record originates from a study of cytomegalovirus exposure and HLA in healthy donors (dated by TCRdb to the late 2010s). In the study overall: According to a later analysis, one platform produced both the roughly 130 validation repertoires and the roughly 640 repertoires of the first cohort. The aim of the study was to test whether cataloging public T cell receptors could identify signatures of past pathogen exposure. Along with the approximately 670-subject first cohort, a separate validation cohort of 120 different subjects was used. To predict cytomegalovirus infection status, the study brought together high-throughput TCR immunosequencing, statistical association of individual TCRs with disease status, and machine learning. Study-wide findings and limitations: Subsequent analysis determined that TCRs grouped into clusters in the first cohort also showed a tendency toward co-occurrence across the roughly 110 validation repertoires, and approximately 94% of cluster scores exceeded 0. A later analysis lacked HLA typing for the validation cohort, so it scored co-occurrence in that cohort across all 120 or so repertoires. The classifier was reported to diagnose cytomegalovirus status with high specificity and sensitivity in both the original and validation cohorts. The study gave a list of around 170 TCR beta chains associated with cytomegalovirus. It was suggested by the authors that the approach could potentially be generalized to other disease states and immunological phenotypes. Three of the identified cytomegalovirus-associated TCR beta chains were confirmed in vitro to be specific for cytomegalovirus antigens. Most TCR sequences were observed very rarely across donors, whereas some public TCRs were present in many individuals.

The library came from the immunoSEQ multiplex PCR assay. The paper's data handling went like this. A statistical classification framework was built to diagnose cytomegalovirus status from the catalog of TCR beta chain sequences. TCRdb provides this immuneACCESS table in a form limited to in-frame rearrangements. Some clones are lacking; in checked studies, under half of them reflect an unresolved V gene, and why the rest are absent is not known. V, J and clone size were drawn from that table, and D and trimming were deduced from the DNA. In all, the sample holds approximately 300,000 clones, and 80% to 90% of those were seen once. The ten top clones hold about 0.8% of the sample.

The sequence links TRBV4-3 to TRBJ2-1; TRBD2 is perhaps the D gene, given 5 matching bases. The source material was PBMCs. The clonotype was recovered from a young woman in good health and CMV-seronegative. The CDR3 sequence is CASSQDFGVGGNEQFF. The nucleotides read TGCGCCAGCAGCCAAGATTTCGGGGTAGGAGGCAATGAGCAGTTCTTC.